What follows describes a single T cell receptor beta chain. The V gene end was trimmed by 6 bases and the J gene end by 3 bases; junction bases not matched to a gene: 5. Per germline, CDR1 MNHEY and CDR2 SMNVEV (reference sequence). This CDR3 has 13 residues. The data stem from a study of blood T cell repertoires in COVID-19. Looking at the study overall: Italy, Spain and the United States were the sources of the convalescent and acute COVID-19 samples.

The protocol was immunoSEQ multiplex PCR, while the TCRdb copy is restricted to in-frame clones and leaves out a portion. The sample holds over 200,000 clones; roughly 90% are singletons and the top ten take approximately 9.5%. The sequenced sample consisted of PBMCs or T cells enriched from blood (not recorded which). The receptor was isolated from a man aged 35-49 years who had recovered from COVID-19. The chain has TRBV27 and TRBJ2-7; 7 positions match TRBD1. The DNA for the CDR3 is TGTGCCAGCAGCCAACAGGGGTTCTACGAGCAGTACTTC. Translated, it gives CASSQQGFYEQYF.